This T cell receptor (beta chain) originates from a study of T-cell memory formation after mild COVID-19. General observations from the study: Clones contracting across day 15 to 85 had a balanced CD4/CD8 profile; later expanding clones leaned CD4+. CM and EM subsets held most contracting CD4+ clones; EMRA held CD8+ ones.

Constant-segment primers served in 5'RACE that generated TCR alpha and TCR beta cDNA libraries bearing sample barcodes and UMIs. Each CDR3 protein gets one entry after TCRdb re-called the 5' RACE reads with MiXCR. The sample has 150,000 to 200,000 distinct CDR3 sequences, about 9.9% seen once. This clonotype was seen a few times. The antigen is unknown. Germline lookup yields CDR1 SGHNT and CDR2 YYREEE (reference sequence). The length of the CDR3 is 15 residues. Trimming cost V 0 bases and J 3 bases, with 11 bases left between them. The chain recombines TRBV5-4 with TRBJ2-3; unclear D gene. The receptor comes from a man in his late teens or twenties who had mild COVID-19 (a few samples of this study predate the infection). Cell type and time point are not known. Sequencing was done on a sample of PBMCs or a T cell subset sorted from them (not recorded which). For the CDR3, the DNA is TGTGCCAGCAGCTTGGGGCCTTCCAAGACAGATACGCAGTATTTT. Encoded protein: CASSLGPSKTDTQYF.